Each of the 20 T cell receptor beta chains below was sequenced from the same sample in a study of beta chain features in type 1 diabetes. Study-level findings and limits: Moderately but significantly shorter TCRB CDR3s were found in Type 1 diabetes patients in all four CD4+ subsets.

Reverse transcribing all isolated RNA meant expressed TCRB transcripts were sequenced. Only in-frame clones appear in the TCRdb table, and some are missing; sequencing was by immunoSEQ multiplex PCR. This sample has 280,000 or so clones, with about 15% found just once. The antigens for these receptors are not known. The sample comprised naive CD4+ T cells from blood. Receptors originate from a man younger than 30 with type 1 diabetes.

This clone came up a few times. The chain couples TRBV7-2 to TRBJ2-3; TRBD2 agrees at 13 bases. CDR3 length equals 17 residues. Germline lookup yields CDR1 SGHTA and CDR2 FQGNSA. Trimming removed 1 base from V and 4 bases from J; junction bases left unmatched: 5. Here the CDR3 DNA reads TGTGCCAGCAGCTTAGTTGCCGGGACTAGCGGGGCAGATACGCAGTATTTT. Its protein product is CASSLVAGTSGADTQYF.

On this clone: One end of the junction does not line up with germline, which may come from a read error. V and J are TRBV7-2 and TRBJ1-2; tentative D call: TRBD1 (6 bases). CDR1 and CDR2 from the germline V gene are SGHTA and FQGNSA. The CDR3 has 11 residues. CDR3 coding DNA: TGTGCCAGCAGTTACAGGGCCAATTGCCTCTTC. It encodes CASSYRANCLF.

J is TRBJ1-1 and V is TRBV28; D is perhaps TRBD1 (5 bases). CDR1 and CDR2 from the germline V gene are MDHEN and SYDVKM. V lost 5 bases and J 0 bases, leaving 10 bases between the germline ends. This CDR3 spans 14 amino acids. DNA of the CDR3: TGTGCCAGCAGTCCGACAGCTATGAACACTGAAGCTTTCTTT. Translation gives CASSPTAMNTEAFF.

This clone was seen a few times. The chain links TRBV5-4 to TRBJ2-3; 9 positions match TRBD1. Per the germline V gene, CDR1 is SGHNT and CDR2 is YYREEE (reference sequence). V lost 1 base to trimming and J lost 1 base; unmatched junction nucleotides: 4. The CDR3 consists of 16 residues. CDR3 residues: CASSLPWDRGTDTQYF. The DNA of the CDR3 is TGTGCCAGCAGCTTGCCCTGGGACAGGGGCACAGATACGCAGTATTTT.

This clone has a handful of counts. The J gene is TRBJ2-7, the V gene TRBV7-2; 11 bases align to TRBD2. Germline CDR1 is SGHTA and CDR2 is FQGNSA. V dropped 1 base and J dropped 6; count of bases not matched to a gene: 8. The CDR3 totals 16 residues. The CDR3 DNA reads TGTGCCAGCAGCTTAGACCTTAGCGGGAGGGCCGGCGAGCAGTACTTC. Translating it yields CASSLDLSGRAGEQYF.

This clone was found a few times. The J gene is TRBJ2-5, the V gene TRBV13, with TRBD1 matching over 10 bases. The CDR3 has 17 residues. V was clipped by 3 bases and J by 8 bases; unmatched bases: 15. Germline CDR1 is PRHDT and CDR2 is FYEKMQ (reference sequence). For the CDR3, the DNA is TGTGCCAGCAGCTTCCGACAGGGGGCCTCCCTAAGCGTTACCCAGTACTTC. Its protein product is CASSFRQGASLSVTQYF.

This chain connects TRBV29-1 to TRBJ2-4, with TRBD2 as a possible D gene (5 bases). The CDR3 consists of 12 residues. The V end lost 4 bases, the J end lost 7 bases, and 11 bases lay between the germline ends. Germline V gene sequence: CDR1 SQVTM, CDR2 ANQGSEA. CDR3 DNA: TGCAGCGTTGGGGAGCAGGAGAACATTCAGTACTTC. Residues: CSVGEQENIQYF.

The gene calls are TRBV5-4 and TRBJ2-5; D is perhaps TRBD2 (7 bases). CDR1 and CDR2 (germline): SGHNT, YYREEE (reference sequence). The CDR3 length is 14 residues. The V end lost 4 bases, the J end lost 5 bases, and 15 bases lay between the germline ends. This CDR3 is CASSRGGGGETQYF. The CDR3 coding sequence is TGTGCCAGCAGCCGCGGTGGGGGGGGCGAGACCCAGTACTTC.

CDR3 nucleotides: TGTGCCAGCAGCCCTAGGACTAGTCGATATGAGCAGTTCTTC. It encodes CASSPRTSRYEQFF. The chain links TRBV25-1 to TRBJ2-1; 7 positions agree with TRBD2. Germline V gives CDR1 MGHDK, CDR2 SYGVNS. V was pared by 6 bases and J by 8 bases, with 10 bases of the junction left unmatched. This CDR3 is 14 amino acids long.

This clone turned up a few times. The V and J genes are TRBV7-9 and TRBJ1-1; tentative D call: TRBD1 (6 bases). Germline values: CDR1 SEHNR, CDR2 FQNEAQ (reference sequence). The CDR3 sequence is 11 residues long. V gave up 6 bases and J gave up 8 bases, with 10 bases separating them. Written as DNA, the CDR3 is TGTGCCAGCAGTAGGGGGGGCGAAGCTTTCTTT. The encoded protein is CASSRGGEAFF.

This clone was seen once. The J gene is TRBJ1-1, the V gene TRBV6-5, with a possible D match to TRBD1 (5 bases). Trimming cost V 6 bases and J 5 bases, with 10 bases left between them. The CDR3 covers 12 residues. The germline V gene encodes CDR1 MNHEY and CDR2 SVGAGI. Here the CDR3 DNA reads TGTGCCAGCAGGGGGCTGGAGACTGAAGCTTTCTTT. Translation: CASRGLETEAFF.

This clone showed up just a few times. The J gene is TRBJ2-7, the V gene TRBV4-3, with D tentatively TRBD2 (6 bases). The CDR3 has 15 residues. The germline gives CDR1 LGHNA, CDR2 YSLEER. Between the trimmed V and J ends, which lost 5 bases and 5 bases, there was a span of 19 bases. Written as DNA, the CDR3 is TGCGCCAGCAGCTGGGACGGGGGTCCAGGCAACGAGCAGTACTTC. Translated, it gives CASSWDGGPGNEQYF.

The V call is TRBV2, the J call TRBJ1-4; 7 nucleotides line up with TRBD1. The CDR3 loop spans 16 amino acids. The V segment lost 6 bases and the J segment 0 bases; nucleotides outside the gene matches: 7. Germline values: CDR1 SNHLY, CDR2 FYNNEI. CDR3 loop: CASRRDRQATNEKLFF. CDR3 bases: TGTGCCAGCAGGCGGGACAGACAAGCAACTAATGAAAAACTGTTTTTT.

The J gene is TRBJ1-4, the V gene TRBV30; no clear D. This CDR3 is built from 13 residues. Germline values: CDR1 GTSNPN, CDR2 SVGIG (reference sequence). The ends were cut back, 5 bases at V and 3 bases at J, with 10 bases in the middle. DNA for the CDR3: TGTGCCTGGCAGGCCCAGGCTAATGAAAAACTGTTTTTT. Amino acid sequence: CAWQAQANEKLFF.

This clone showed up just a few times. The chain links TRBV6-5 to TRBJ1-1; no clear D. The CDR3 has 13 amino acids. V lost 2 bases, J lost 3 bases, and 7 bases lay in between. Germline-derived CDR1 and CDR2 are MNHEY and SVGAGI. The CDR3 DNA reads as TGTGCCAGCAGTTACCAGGAGGACACTGAAGCTTTCTTT. It is translated as CASSYQEDTEAFF.

This clone has a handful of counts. The chain has TRBV7-7 and TRBJ2-7; perhaps TRBD2 as D (5 bases). Germline CDR1 SSHAT, CDR2 FNYEAQ (reference sequence). The V gene lost 5 bases and the J gene lost 1 base, with 9 bases spanning the gap. The CDR3 extends over 13 amino acids. The CDR3 loop reads CASSPSGSYEQYF. The CDR3 DNA is TGTGCCAGCAGCCCCTCGGGGTCCTACGAGCAGTACTTC.

This clone was recorded a few times. CDR3 protein: CASSFQYEQYF. CDR3 nucleotides: TGTGCCAGCAGTTTTCAATACGAGCAGTACTTC. The chain recombines TRBV28 with TRBJ2-7; D is ambiguous. The germline V gene encodes CDR1 MDHEN and CDR2 SYDVKM. This CDR3 has 11 amino acids. V lost 3 bases, J lost 4 bases, and 4 bases lay in between.

This clone was seen more than once but under ten times. This chain connects TRBV2 to TRBJ1-1; D remains ambiguous. The CDR3 has 14 amino acids. CDR1 and CDR2 from the germline V gene are SNHLY and FYNNEI. Trimming pared 5 bases from V and 0 bases from J, leaving 10 bases between. CDR3 amino acids: CASSLTEMNTEAFF. CDR3 in DNA: TGTGCCAGCAGTCTCACAGAAATGAACACTGAAGCTTTCTTT.

This clone appeared a few times. V and J are TRBV28 and TRBJ2-2, with D unresolved. Deletions cut 9 bases from V and 3 bases from J, with 14 bases between. Per germline, CDR1 MDHEN and CDR2 SYDVKM. The CDR3 covers 14 residues. CDR3 bases: TGTGCCAGACACCCCGAACCGCACACCGGGGAGCTGTTTTTT. Translating gives CARHPEPHTGELFF.

This clone was observed a handful of times. The chain employs TRBV12-5 and TRBJ2-1, with TRBD2 identical over 8 bases. Per the germline V gene, CDR1 is LGHNT and CDR2 is FRNRAP. The ends lost 1 base at V and 2 bases at J; junction bases unmatched: 4. The CDR3 length is 16 residues. CDR3 amino acids: CASGLARGEPYNEQFF. The DNA for the CDR3 is TGTGCTAGTGGTTTGGCGCGGGGGGAACCCTACAATGAGCAGTTCTTC.